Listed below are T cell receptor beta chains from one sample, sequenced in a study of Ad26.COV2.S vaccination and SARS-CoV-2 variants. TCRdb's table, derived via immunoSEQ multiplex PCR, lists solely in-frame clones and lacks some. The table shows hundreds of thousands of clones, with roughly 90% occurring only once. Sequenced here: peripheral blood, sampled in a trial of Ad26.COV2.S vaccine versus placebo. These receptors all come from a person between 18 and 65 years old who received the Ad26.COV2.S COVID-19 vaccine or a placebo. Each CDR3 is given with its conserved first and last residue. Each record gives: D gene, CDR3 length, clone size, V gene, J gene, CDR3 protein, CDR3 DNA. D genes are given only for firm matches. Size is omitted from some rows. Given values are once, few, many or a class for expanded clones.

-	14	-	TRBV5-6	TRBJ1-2	CASSKMGARYGYTF	TGTGCCAGCAGCAAAATGGGGGCGAGGTATGGCTACACCTTC
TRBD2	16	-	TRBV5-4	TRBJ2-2	CASSWGTSGNTGELFF	TGTGCCAGCAGCTGGGGGACTAGCGGGAACACCGGGGAGCTGTTTTTT
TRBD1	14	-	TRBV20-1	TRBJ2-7	CSASLDRVRNEQYF	TGCAGTGCTAGTCTTGACAGGGTTAGGAACGAGCAGTACTTC
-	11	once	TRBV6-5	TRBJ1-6	CASSSNSPLHF	TGTGCCAGCAGTTCGAATTCACCCCTCCACTTT
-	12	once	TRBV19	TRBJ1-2	CASKQGNYGYTF	TGTGCCAGTAAGCAGGGGAACTATGGCTACACCTTC
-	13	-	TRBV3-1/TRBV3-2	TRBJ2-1	CASSQLTYNEQFF	TGTGCCAGCAGCCAGCTGACCTACAATGAGCAGTTCTTC
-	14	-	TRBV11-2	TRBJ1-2	CASSLDQGPYGYTF	TGTGCCAGCAGCTTAGATCAGGGACCTTATGGCTACACCTTC
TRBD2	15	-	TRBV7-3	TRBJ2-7	CASSLLSGGGYEQYF	TGTGCCAGCAGCTTACTCTCGGGAGGGGGTTACGAGCAGTACTTC
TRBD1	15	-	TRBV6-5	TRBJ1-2	CASSSWDRGSRGYTF	TGTGCCAGCAGTTCCTGGGACAGGGGTTCTCGTGGCTACACCTTC
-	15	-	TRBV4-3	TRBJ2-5	CASSATGGEGETQYF	TGCGCCAGCAGCGCTACAGGGGGGGAAGGGGAGACCCAGTACTTC
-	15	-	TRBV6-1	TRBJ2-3	CASSDRLHGTDTQYF	TGTGCCAGCAGTGATAGACTTCACGGGACAGATACGCAGTATTTT
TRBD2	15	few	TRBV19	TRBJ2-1	CASRLAGSSYNEQFF	TGTGCCAGTAGACTAGCGGGGAGCTCCTACAATGAGCAGTTCTTC
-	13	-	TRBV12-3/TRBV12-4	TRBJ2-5	CASSIQGMGTQYF	TGTGCCAGCAGCATACAGGGTATGGGGACCCAGTACTTC
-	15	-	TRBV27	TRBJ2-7	CASSLSFGRSYEQYF	TGTGCCAGCAGTTTATCGTTTGGCAGATCCTACGAGCAGTACTTC
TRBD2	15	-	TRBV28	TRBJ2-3	CASSSGGLEGDTQYF	TGTGCCAGCAGTTCGGGGGGACTCGAGGGGGATACGCAGTATTTT
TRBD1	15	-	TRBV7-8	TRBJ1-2	CASSLVTGENYGYTF	TGTGCCAGCAGCTTGGTTACAGGGGAGAACTATGGCTACACCTTC
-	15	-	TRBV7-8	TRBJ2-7	CASSLEGGPPYEQYF	TGTGCCAGCAGCTTAGAGGGGGGGCCCCCCTACGAGCAGTACTTC
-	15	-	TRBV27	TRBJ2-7	CASSLRGSGSYEQYF	TGTGCCAGCAGTTTAAGGGGCTCAGGCTCCTACGAGCAGTACTTC
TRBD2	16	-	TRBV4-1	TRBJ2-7	CASSQVVSGGAYEQYF	TGCGCCAGCAGCCAAGTCGTCAGCGGGGGAGCCTACGAGCAGTACTTC
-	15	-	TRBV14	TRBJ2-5	CASSQAQGRPGTQYF	TGTGCCAGCAGCCAAGCCCAGGGACGGCCAGGGACCCAGTACTTC
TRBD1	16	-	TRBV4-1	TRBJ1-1	CASSQGIGTGVPEAFF	TGCGCCAGCAGCCAGGGGATCGGGACAGGGGTACCTGAAGCTTTCTTT
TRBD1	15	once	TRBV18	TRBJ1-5	CASSAITGGDQPQHF	TGTGCCAGCTCAGCCATAACAGGGGGCGATCAGCCCCAGCATTTT
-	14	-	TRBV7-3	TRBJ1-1	CASSFGSSNTEAFF	TGTGCCAGCAGCTTTGGGAGTAGTAACACTGAAGCTTTCTTT
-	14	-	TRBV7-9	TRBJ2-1	CASSSRDFHNEQFF	TGTGCCAGCAGCTCGCGGGACTTCCACAATGAGCAGTTCTTC
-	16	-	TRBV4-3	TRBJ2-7	CASSQDLWTQTYEQYF	TGCGCCAGCAGCCAAGATCTTTGGACACAAACCTACGAGCAGTACTTC
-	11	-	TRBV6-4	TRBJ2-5	CPPKGWKTQYF	TGTCCACCGAAAGGTTGGAAGACCCAGTACTTC
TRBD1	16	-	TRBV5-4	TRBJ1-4	CASSTGAPLENEKLFF	TGTGCCAGCAGCACAGGGGCCCCACTAGAAAATGAAAAACTGTTTTTT
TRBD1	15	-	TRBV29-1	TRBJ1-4	CSVGGQGATNEKLFF	TGCAGCGTTGGGGGACAGGGGGCAACTAATGAAAAACTGTTTTTT
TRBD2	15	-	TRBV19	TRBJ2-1	CASGPGGRSYNEQFF	TGTGCCAGCGGGCCGGGCGGGAGGTCCTACAATGAGCAGTTCTTC
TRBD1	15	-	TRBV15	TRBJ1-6	CATSRDGQVNSPLHF	TGTGCCACCAGCAGAGATGGACAGGTGAATTCACCCCTCCACTTT
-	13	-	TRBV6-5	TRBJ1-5	CASSPGLNQPQHF	TGTGCCAGCAGTCCGGGCCTGAATCAGCCCCAGCATTTT
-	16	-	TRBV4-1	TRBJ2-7	CASSQDPGMSSYEQYF	TGCGCCAGCAGCCAAGACCCAGGGATGAGCTCCTACGAGCAGTACTTC
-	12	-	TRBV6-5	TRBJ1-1	CASSYRGSEAFF	TGTGCCAGCAGTTACAGAGGGTCTGAAGCTTTCTTT
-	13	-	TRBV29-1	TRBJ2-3	CSVERGRADTQYF	TGCAGCGTTGAAAGAGGAAGGGCAGATACGCAGTATTTT
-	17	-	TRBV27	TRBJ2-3	CASSSQLSLSQRQPQYF	TGTGCCAGCAGTTCGCAGCTATCCTTGTCCCAACGACAGCCGCAGTATTTT
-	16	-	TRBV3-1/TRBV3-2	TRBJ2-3	CASSQGLKVRTDTQYF	TGTGCCAGCAGCCAAGGACTAAAAGTAAGGACAGATACGCAGTATTTT
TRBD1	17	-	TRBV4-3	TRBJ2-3	CASSQESGTALRDTQYF	TGCGCCAGCAGCCAAGAATCCGGGACAGCGCTCAGGGATACGCAGTATTTT
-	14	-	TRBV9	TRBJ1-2	CASSVGGFNYGYTF	TGTGCCAGCAGCGTGGGGGGTTTTAACTATGGCTACACCTTC
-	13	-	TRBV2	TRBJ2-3	CASSEGLVDTQYF	TGTGCCAGCAGTGAAGGTCTAGTAGATACGCAGTATTTT
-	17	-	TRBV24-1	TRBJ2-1	CATYGPSPCSSYNEQFF	TGTGCCACCTACGGGCCATCTCCCTGTTCCTCCTACAATGAGCAGTTCTTC
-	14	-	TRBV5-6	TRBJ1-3	CASTTDIGGNTIYF	TGTGCCAGCACCACGGACATCGGTGGGAACACCATATATTTT
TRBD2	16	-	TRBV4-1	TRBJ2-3	CASSRGSGGNTDTQYF	TGCGCCAGCAGCCGTGGTAGCGGGGGGAACACAGATACGCAGTATTTT
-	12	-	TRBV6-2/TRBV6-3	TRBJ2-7	CASSYTGNEQYF	TGTGCCAGCAGTTATACGGGAAACGAGCAGTACTTC
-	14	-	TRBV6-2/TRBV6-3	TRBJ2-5	CASSRPHTLGTQYF	TGTGCCAGCAGTCGACCCCACACCTTGGGGACCCAGTACTTC
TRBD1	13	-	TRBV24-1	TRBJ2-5	CATSESGGSDQYF	TGTGCCACCAGTGAGTCAGGGGGCAGTGACCAGTACTTC
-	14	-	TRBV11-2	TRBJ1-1	CASSFRVSGTEAFF	TGTGCCAGCAGCTTCAGGGTTTCGGGCACTGAAGCTTTCTTT
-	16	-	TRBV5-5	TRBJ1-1	CASSSQVTGPYTEAFF	TGTGCCAGCAGCTCGCAAGTGACCGGTCCCTACACTGAAGCTTTCTTT
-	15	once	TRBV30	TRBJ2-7	CAWSVLGRALGEQYF	TGTGCCTGGAGTGTACTCGGCAGGGCCCTCGGCGAGCAGTACTTC
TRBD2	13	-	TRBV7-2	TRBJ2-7	CASSLAASYEQYF	TGTGCCAGCAGCCTAGCGGCATCCTACGAGCAGTACTTC
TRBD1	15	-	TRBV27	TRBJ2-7	CASSLVWDRQYEQYF	TGTGCCAGCAGTTTAGTCTGGGACAGACAATACGAGCAGTACTTC
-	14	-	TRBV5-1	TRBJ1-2	CASSLDASGYGYTF	TGCGCCAGCAGCTTAGACGCGTCGGGCTATGGCTACACCTTC
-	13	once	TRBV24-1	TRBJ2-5	CATSLPGTETQYF	TGTGCCACCAGTCTTCCGGGGACGGAGACCCAGTACTTC
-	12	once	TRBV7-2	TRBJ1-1	CASSLGGPEAFF	TGTGCCAGCAGCTTAGGCGGGCCTGAAGCTTTCTTT
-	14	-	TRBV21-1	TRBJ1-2	CASSTRDSNYGYTF	TGTGCCAGCAGCACCCGGGACAGTAACTATGGCTACACCTTC